Listed below are T cell receptor beta chains from one sample, sequenced in a study of T cells in Graves' hyperthyroidism and ophthalmopathy. MiXCR was run by TCRdb on the multiplex PCR reads, yielding one entry per CDR3 protein. The data show some 500,000 distinct CDR3 sequences, 13% to 15% seen once. The sequenced material came from blood. Every receptor here comes from a woman between 18 and 29 years old with Graves' hyperthyroidism. CDR3s include the opening cysteine and the closing phenylalanine or tryptophan. The D gene is left open where the match is weak. Not all rows give a size; the values are once, few, many and, for expanded clones, a class.

j_call,clone_size,v_call,d_call,cdr3_aa,cdr3_nt
TRBJ1-1,many,TRBV18,.,CASSPMGFVNTEAFF,TGTGCCAGCTCACCAATGGGCTTTGTAAACACTGAAGCTTTCTTT
TRBJ2-3,.,TRBV12-3/TRBV12-4,TRBD1,CASSDHRGSSTDTQYF,TGTGCCAGCAGCGACCACAGGGGCTCTAGCACAGATACGCAGTATTTT
TRBJ2-1,many,TRBV20-1,.,CSARTGPYNEQFF,TGCAGTGCTAGAACGGGTCCCTACAATGAGCAGTTCTTC
TRBJ1-5,few,TRBV6-1,.,CASRATESSSPQHF,TGTGCCAGCAGAGCGACGGAATCCTCGTCGCCCCAGCATTTT
TRBJ2-1,few,TRBV7-2,.,CASSLEWTSSYNEQFF,TGTGCCAGCAGCTTAGAGTGGACAAGCTCCTACAATGAGCAGTTCTTC
TRBJ2-7,.,TRBV18,.,CASSPQGDYEQYF,TGTGCCAGCTCACCACAGGGGGACTACGAGCAGTACTTC
TRBJ2-2,few,TRBV6-5,.,CASSYSPISGGLTGELFF,TGTGCCAGCAGTTACTCCCCTATCTCTGGGGGACTCACCGGGGAGCTGTTTTTT
TRBJ2-5,once,TRBV10-1,.,CASSESGGKETQYF,TGCGCCAGCAGTGAGTCGGGTGGGAAGGAGACCCAGTACTTC
TRBJ2-5,.,TRBV5-1,.,CASSSYRQETQYF,TGCGCCAGCAGCTCGTATCGCCAAGAGACCCAGTACTTC
TRBJ2-2,.,TRBV20-1,TRBD1,CSARANPGQRPMNTGELFF,TGCAGTGCTAGAGCTAATCCGGGACAGAGACCTATGAACACCGGGGAGCTGTTTTTT
TRBJ2-2,few,TRBV19,.,CASSLDRTELFF,TGTGCCAGTAGTCTCGATAGGACTGAGCTGTTTTTT
TRBJ1-1,many,TRBV12-3/TRBV12-4,.,CATLWATAEAFF,TGTGCCACCCTATGGGCGACCGCTGAAGCTTTCTTT
TRBJ1-1,many,TRBV10-2,TRBD1,CASSETPWTGLNTEAFF,TGCGCCAGCAGTGAGACCCCCTGGACAGGTTTGAACACTGAAGCTTTCTTT
TRBJ1-4,many,TRBV28,.,CASTTAWEGEKLFF,TGTGCCAGCACCACAGCGTGGGAGGGTGAAAAACTGTTTTTT
TRBJ2-1,many,TRBV6-1,.,CASSGGPGVSYNEQFF,TGTGCCAGCAGTGGGGGTCCGGGGGTCTCCTACAATGAGCAGTTCTTC
TRBJ2-5,.,TRBV12-3/TRBV12-4,TRBD1,CASSTGTGGYETQYF,TGTGCCAGCAGTACAGGGACAGGGGGCTATGAGACCCAGTACTTC
TRBJ2-5,.,TRBV9,.,CASSAREGDSGVRTQYF,TGTGCCAGCAGCGCCCGAGAGGGGGACTCCGGCGTCCGGACCCAGTACTTC
TRBJ2-6,.,TRBV27,.,CASSFRGSSSGANALTF,TGTGCCAGCAGTTTCCGTGGATCCAGCTCTGGGGCCAACGCCCTGACTTTC
TRBJ1-1,many,TRBV10-3,TRBD1,CAIRQGNTEAFF,TGTGCCATCCGACAGGGGAACACTGAAGCTTTCTTT
TRBJ2-5,many,TRBV28,.,CASSLLGRRSGETQYF,TGTGCCAGCAGTTTGTTGGGGCGCCGGTCTGGAGAGACCCAGTACTTC
TRBJ1-1,few,TRBV7-2,.,CASSLTLLAFF,TGTGCCAGCAGTCTGACACTTCTGGCTTTCTTT
TRBJ2-1,few,TRBV12-3/TRBV12-4,.,CASSPWVVYNEQFF,TGTGCCAGCAGTCCTTGGGTCGTATACAATGAGCAGTTCTTC
TRBJ2-2,few,TRBV4-2,.,CAGSQRAGFANTGELFF,TGTGCCGGCAGCCAGCGGGCGGGGTTCGCGAACACCGGGGAGCTGTTTTTT
TRBJ2-6,many,TRBV12-3/TRBV12-4,.,CASSGSSSGANVLTF,TGTGCCAGCAGTGGATCGAGCTCTGGGGCCAACGTCCTGACTTTC
TRBJ2-5,many,TRBV4-1,TRBD2,CASSQVSSGRKTQYF,TGCGCCAGCAGCCAAGTATCTAGCGGGAGAAAGACCCAGTACTTC
TRBJ1-1,.,TRBV12-3/TRBV12-4,TRBD1,CASSSFGTGAEGDTEAFF,TGTGCCAGCAGTTCATTCGGGACAGGGGCGGAGGGGGACACTGAAGCTTTCTTT
TRBJ2-1,.,TRBV9,.,CASSVAGVSNEQFF,TGTGCCAGCAGCGTAGCGGGAGTTTCAAATGAGCAGTTCTTC
TRBJ1-1,many,TRBV15,TRBD1,CATSRDLDRPEAFF,TGTGCCACCAGCAGAGATCTGGACAGGCCAGAAGCTTTCTTT
TRBJ2-3,.,TRBV11-1,TRBD2,CASTQTSGRTDTQYF,TGTGCCAGCACCCAGACTAGCGGGAGAACAGATACGCAGTATTTT
TRBJ2-1,many,TRBV5-1,TRBD2,CASSLNSGGPENEQFF,TGCGCCAGCAGCTTGAACTCGGGAGGGCCAGAAAATGAGCAGTTCTTC
TRBJ2-2,many,TRBV7-9,.,CASSPVSGRGAGELFF,TGTGCCAGCAGCCCGGTGTCGGGCCGCGGGGCCGGGGAGCTGTTTTTT
TRBJ2-7,many,TRBV7-8,.,CASSPSETSYEQYF,TGTGCCAGCAGCCCTAGCGAAACCTCCTACGAGCAGTACTTC
TRBJ2-1,many,TRBV24-1,.,CATSDLGTADDNEQFF,TGTGCCACCAGTGATTTGGGGACGGCGGATGACAATGAGCAGTTCTTC
TRBJ1-1,many,TRBV6-1,.,CASVAITEAFF,TGTGCCAGCGTGGCTATAACTGAAGCTTTCTTT
TRBJ2-7,.,TRBV5-1,.,CASSWGTGTYEQYF,TGCGCCAGCAGCTGGGGGACTGGAACCTACGAGCAGTACTTC
TRBJ2-4,.,TRBV28,.,CASSSSSVNIQYF,TGTGCCAGCAGTTCTTCAAGTGTGAACATTCAGTACTTC
TRBJ1-5,many,TRBV30,.,CAWSVEGVRGQPQHF,TGTGCCTGGAGTGTAGAAGGAGTCAGAGGGCAGCCCCAGCATTTT
TRBJ2-1,.,TRBV5-5,.,CASSAQGESYNEQFF,TGTGCCAGCAGCGCACAGGGAGAGTCCTACAATGAGCAGTTCTTC
TRBJ1-2,many,TRBV10-3,.,CAISTGTSGEGYGYTF,TGTGCCATCAGCACCGGGACCTCCGGCGAGGGGTATGGCTACACCTTC
TRBJ1-6,many,TRBV27,TRBD1,CASASLGTGKSPLHF,TGTGCCAGCGCCTCACTGGGGACAGGGAAGTCACCCCTCCACTTT
TRBJ2-1,few,TRBV20-1,TRBD1,CSARDGTGSYNEQFF,TGCAGTGCTAGAGATGGGACAGGGTCCTACAATGAGCAGTTCTTC
TRBJ2-3,few,TRBV20-1,.,CSAARSRVYSDTQYF,TGCAGTGCTGCACGGTCTAGAGTCTATTCAGATACGCAGTATTTT
TRBJ2-1,.,TRBV3-1,.,CASSPSDNGQFF,TGTGCCAGCAGCCCCAGCGACAATGGGCAGTTCTTC
TRBJ2-3,.,TRBV24-1,TRBD1,CATSGSGTGNTDTQYF,TGTGCCACCAGTGGCTCTGGGACAGGGAACACAGATACGCAGTATTTT
TRBJ1-2,many,TRBV7-9,.,CASSLAGTQTRGYTF,TGTGCCAGCAGCTTAGCCGGGACACAGACCCGGGGCTACACCTTC
TRBJ1-1,many,TRBV9,.,CASSRDTRMNTEAFF,TGTGCCAGCTCCCGGGACACAAGGATGAACACTGAAGCTTTCTTT
TRBJ2-7,many,TRBV27,TRBD2,CASTPFSGRFYEQYF,TGTGCCAGCACCCCCTTCAGCGGGAGGTTTTACGAGCAGTACTTC
TRBJ1-1,many,TRBV18,TRBD1,CASGTGGVGTEAFF,TGTGCCAGCGGAACAGGGGGCGTGGGCACTGAAGCTTTCTTT
TRBJ1-5,.,TRBV20-1,.,CSARGDSNQPQHF,TGCAGTGCTAGGGGCGACAGTAATCAGCCCCAGCATTTT
TRBJ2-3,many,TRBV6-5,TRBD2,CASSYSISVLAGADTQYF,TGTGCCAGCAGTTACTCTATTTCCGTGCTAGCGGGAGCAGATACGCAGTATTTT
TRBJ2-3,many,TRBV3-1,TRBD2,CASSTTSGSTDTQYF,TGTGCCAGCAGCACGACTAGCGGGAGCACAGATACGCAGTATTTT
TRBJ2-3,many,TRBV12-3/TRBV12-4,.,CASSYAEGAQYF,TGTGCCAGCAGTTACGCAGAGGGTGCGCAGTATTTT
TRBJ1-1,.,TRBV14,TRBD1,CASSQERPYRGQTEAFF,TGTGCCAGCAGCCAAGAGAGGCCTTACAGGGGGCAAACTGAAGCTTTCTTT
TRBJ1-6,few,TRBV7-9,.,CASSLTQSLYNSPLHF,TGTGCCAGCAGCTTGACTCAAAGTTTATATAATTCACCCCTCCACTTT
TRBJ2-4,many,TRBV12-3/TRBV12-4,.,CASSLPGGWAKNIQYF,TGTGCCAGCAGTTTGCCAGGGGGGTGGGCCAAAAACATTCAGTACTTC